This entry concerns a single T cell receptor (beta chain). The data are from a study of blood T cell repertoires in COVID-19. Overall study context: Both acute and convalescent COVID-19 samples were obtained from the United States, Italy and Spain. Sources were T cells, B-cell-depleted T cells, or PBMCs; the material itself was cDNA or gDNA.

The table came from immunoSEQ multiplex PCR; TCRdb's copy has only in-frame clones and leaves some out. The sample includes approximately 150,000 clones, roughly 93% of them seen just once. CDR1 is SGDLS, CDR2 YYNGEE, per germline. The CDR3 is made up of 12 amino acids. V was cut by 3 bases and J by 2 bases, with 2 bases left in between. Specimen: peripheral blood. This receptor was identified in a man aged 18 to 29 with COVID-19, enrolled during active disease. The rearrangement links TRBV9 to TRBJ2-2; D is unclear. The CDR3 nucleotides are TGTGCCAGCAGCGCAAACACCGGGGAGCTGTTTTTT. Translated, it gives CASSANTGELFF.